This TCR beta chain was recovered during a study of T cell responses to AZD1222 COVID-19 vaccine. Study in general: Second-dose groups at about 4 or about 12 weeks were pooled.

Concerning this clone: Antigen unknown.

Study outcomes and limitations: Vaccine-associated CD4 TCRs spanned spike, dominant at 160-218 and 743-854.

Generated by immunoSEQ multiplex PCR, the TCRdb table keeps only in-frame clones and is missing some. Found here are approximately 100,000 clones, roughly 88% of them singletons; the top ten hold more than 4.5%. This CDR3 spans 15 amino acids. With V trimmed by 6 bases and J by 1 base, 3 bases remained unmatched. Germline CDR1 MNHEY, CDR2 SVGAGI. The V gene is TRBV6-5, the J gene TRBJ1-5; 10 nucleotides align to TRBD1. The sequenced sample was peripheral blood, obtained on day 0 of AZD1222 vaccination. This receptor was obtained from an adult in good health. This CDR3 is CASSRGQGSNQPQHF. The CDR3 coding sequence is TGTGCCAGCAGCCGGGGACAGGGGAGCAATCAGCCCCAGCATTTT.